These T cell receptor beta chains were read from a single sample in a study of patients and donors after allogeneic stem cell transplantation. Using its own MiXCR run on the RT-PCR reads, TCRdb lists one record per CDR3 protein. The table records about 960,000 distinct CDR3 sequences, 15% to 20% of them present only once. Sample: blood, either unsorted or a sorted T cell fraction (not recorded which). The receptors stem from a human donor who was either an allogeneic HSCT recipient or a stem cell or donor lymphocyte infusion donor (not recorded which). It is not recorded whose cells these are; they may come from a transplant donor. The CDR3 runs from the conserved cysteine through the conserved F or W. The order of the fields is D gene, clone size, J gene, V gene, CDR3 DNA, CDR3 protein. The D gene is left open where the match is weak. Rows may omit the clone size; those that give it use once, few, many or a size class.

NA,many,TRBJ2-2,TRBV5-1,TGCGCCAGCCGTCGGGACGGCACCGGGGAGCTGTTTTTT,CASRRDGTGELFF
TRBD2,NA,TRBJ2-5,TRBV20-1,TGCAGTGCCAGGACTAGCTGGCAAGAGACCCAGTACTTC,CSARTSWQETQYF
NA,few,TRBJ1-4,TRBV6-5,TGTGCCAGCAGTTACGCCCCCTTGGGGGGCACAAAACTGTTTTTT,CASSYAPLGGTKLFF
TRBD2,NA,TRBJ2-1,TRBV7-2,TGTGCCAGCAGCTTCCCTGTGCCCCTAGCGGGTTACAATGAGCAGTTCTTC,CASSFPVPLAGYNEQFF
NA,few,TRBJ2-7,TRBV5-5,TGTGCCAGCAGCTTGGGGTGGGGATGGGACACGATCTCCTACGAGCAGTACTTC,CASSLGWGWDTISYEQYF
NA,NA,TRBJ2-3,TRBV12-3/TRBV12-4,TGTGCCAGCAGTTTAAGCGCGGGGAGCACAGATACGCAGTATTTT,CASSLSAGSTDTQYF
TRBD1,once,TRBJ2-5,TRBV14,TGTGCCAGCAGCCAAGGGGGACAGGGGATGAAAGAGACCCAGTACTTC,CASSQGGQGMKETQYF
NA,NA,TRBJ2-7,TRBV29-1,TGCAGCGTTGAACTTGGGGGCTACGAGCAGTACTTC,CSVELGGYEQYF
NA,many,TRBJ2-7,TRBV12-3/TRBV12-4,TGTGCCAGCAGGCCGCTCGGGGTTAGGAACCACGAGCAGTACTTC,CASRPLGVRNHEQYF
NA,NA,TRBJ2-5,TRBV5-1,TGCGCCAGCAGCTTGGTAATCGGCCAGGTGGGAGAGACCCAGTACTTC,CASSLVIGQVGETQYF
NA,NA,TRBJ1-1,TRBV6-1,TGTGCCAGCAGACGGGACGTTGGAAACACTGAAGCTTTCTTT,CASRRDVGNTEAFF
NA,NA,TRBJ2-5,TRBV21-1,TGTGCCAGCAGCAAAGTCCGCGTAAAACCCCAAGAGACCCAGTACTTC,CASSKVRVKPQETQYF
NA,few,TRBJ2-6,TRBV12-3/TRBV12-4,TGTGCCAGCAGTACCGGGACTGCGGCTGGGGCCAACGTCCTGACTTTC,CASSTGTAAGANVLTF
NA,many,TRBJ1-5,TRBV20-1,TGCAGTGCTAACCCTACCAGGAGCAATCAGCCCCAGCATTTT,CSANPTRSNQPQHF
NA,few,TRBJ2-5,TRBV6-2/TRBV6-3,TGTGCCAGCAAGAGAAATAGAAAAGAGACCCAGTACTTC,CASKRNRKETQYF
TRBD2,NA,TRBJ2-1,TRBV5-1,TGCGCCAGCAGCTTGGAGCCTAGCGGGACCTACAATGAGCAGTTCTTC,CASSLEPSGTYNEQFF
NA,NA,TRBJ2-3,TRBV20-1,TGCAGTGCTAGTTCGGAGCCGCCGATCACAGATACGCAGTATTTT,CSASSEPPITDTQYF
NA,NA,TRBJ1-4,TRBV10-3,TGTGCCATCAGTGAGAATATGGCAGGAAGGCGGGATGAAAAACTGTTTTTT,CAISENMAGRRDEKLFF
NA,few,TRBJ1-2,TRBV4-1,TGCGCCAGCAGCTCACCAGGTGACTATTCTATGGGCTACACCTTC,CASSSPGDYSMGYTF
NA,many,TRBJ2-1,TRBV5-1,TGCGCCAGCAGCTTCCTTGACCCGATGTTTGATAGTGAGCAGTTCTTC,CASSFLDPMFDSEQFF
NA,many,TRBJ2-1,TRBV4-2,TGTGCCAGCAGCCAGGCCGGGATCTCCAACAATGAGCAGTTCTTC,CASSQAGISNNEQFF
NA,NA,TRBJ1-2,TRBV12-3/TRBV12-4,TGTGCCAGCAGTTCCCGGGGAGGTTTCCTCTATGGCTACACCTTC,CASSSRGGFLYGYTF
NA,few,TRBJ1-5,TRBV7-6,TGTGCCAGCAGCTTCGGTCCGTATAGCAATCAGCCCCAGCATTTT,CASSFGPYSNQPQHF
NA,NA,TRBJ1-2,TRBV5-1,TGCGCCAGCAGCTTGGAGGACAGTGAGATCTATGGCTACACCTTC,CASSLEDSEIYGYTF